This T cell receptor beta chain was recorded in a study of shared clonotypes between healthy human individuals. TCRdb's table, derived via immunoSEQ multiplex PCR, lists solely in-frame clones and lacks some. The sample has about 2,500,000 clones, more than 90% seen once. Germline CDR1 is SGHRS and CDR2 is YFSETQ. This CDR3 region has 17 residues. With V trimmed by 4 bases and J by 3 bases, 11 bases remained unmatched. The rearrangement joins TRBV5-1 to TRBJ2-2; TRBD1 agrees at 8 bases. Sequencing input: naive CD4+ T cells sorted from blood. The subset: CD45RA+ positively selected. The TCR comes from a man between 18 and 29 years old in good health. DNA for the CDR3: TGCGCCAGCAGCCTCCAGAGACAGGGGCGGGACACCGGGGAGCTGTTTTTT. It yields the protein CASSLQRQGRDTGELFF. The whole variable domain, filled in from reference TRBV5-1 and TRBJ2-2, reads KAGVTQTPRYLIKTRGQQVTLSCSPISGHRSVSWYQQTPGQGLQFLFEYFSETQRNKGNFPGRFSGRQFSNSRSEMNVSTLELGDSALYLCASSLQRQGRDTGELFFGEGSRLTVL.